A single sample is the source of the 7 T cell receptor beta chains below, sequenced in a study of shared clonotypes between healthy human individuals. TCRdb's copy holds only in-frame clones and misses some; the assay was immunoSEQ multiplex PCR. The data contain about 2.5 million clones, around 92% of them singletons. Sequences were obtained from naive CD4+ T cells from PBMCs. As for subset: CD45RA+ positively selected. These receptors were taken from a young man in good health. Some clones in this sample may be carry-over from other donors' samples.

This sequence joins TRBV5-8 and TRBJ2-7, with 10 positions matching TRBD2. Germline V gene sequence: CDR1 SGHTS, CDR2 YDEGEE. This CDR3 has 13 residues. J gave up 5 bases and V 5 bases, and 4 bases lay outside the gene matches. The CDR3, as DNA: TGTGCCAGCAGGCGAGCGGGAGGGCACGAGCAGTACTTC. Translated, it gives CASRRAGGHEQYF.

V usage is TRBV5-1 and J usage is TRBJ2-3; D not certain. The CDR3 is made up of 15 amino acids. Trimming stripped 0 bases from V and 2 bases from J, with 10 bases between. Germline V lookup: CDR1 SGHRS, CDR2 YFSETQ. DNA for the CDR3: TGCGCCAGCAGCTTGGCGGATTCCGTCACAGATACGCAGTATTTT. It specifies CASSLADSVTDTQYF.

This sequence joins TRBV6-5 and TRBJ1-4, with D uncertain. Germline CDR1 MNHEY, CDR2 SVGAGI. Trimming took 5 bases from V and 2 from J, leaving 12 bases between them. CDR3 length: 15 amino acids. CDR3 sequence: CASSRWGVTNEKLFF. DNA of the CDR3: TGTGCCAGCAGTCGTTGGGGTGTTACTAATGAAAAACTGTTTTTT.

The CDR3 nucleotides read TGCGCCAGCAGCTTGGAAAGGACAAAGGGCCACGAGCAGTACTTC. Amino acid sequence: CASSLERTKGHEQYF. This chain joins TRBV5-1 and TRBJ2-7; TRBD1 is a possible D gene (5 bases). V was pared by 0 bases and J by 5 bases, with 15 bases between. This CDR3 is 15 amino acids long. Per the germline V gene, CDR1 is SGHRS and CDR2 is YFSETQ.

The J gene is TRBJ1-2, the V gene TRBV19; D ambiguous. Germline V gives CDR1 LNHDA, CDR2 SQIVND (reference sequence). The germline V and J ends were trimmed by 3 bases and 4 bases, with 9 bases remaining between them. CDR3 length equals 13 residues. The CDR3 loop is CASSISPAYGYTF. The CDR3 DNA follows: TGTGCCAGTAGTATTTCACCCGCCTATGGCTACACCTTC.

This chain connects TRBV9 to TRBJ1-1; TRBD1 might be the D (5 bases). V lost 0 bases and J 8 bases, leaving 8 bases between the germline ends. Germline V gene data show CDR1 as SGDLS and CDR2 as YYNGEE. The CDR3 consists of 12 residues. CDR3 protein: CASSVGWGEAFF. The CDR3 DNA reads TGTGCCAGCAGCGTAGGTTGGGGGGAAGCTTTCTTT.

In nucleotides, the CDR3 is TGTGCCAGCAGCTTAGAGCGGCCCACCGGGAGAGATACGCAGTATTTT. Protein: CASSLERPTGRDTQYF. The chain employs TRBV7-9 and TRBJ2-3, with a weak D call TRBD2 (6 bases). Germline CDR1 and CDR2: SEHNR and FQNEAQ (reference sequence). CDR3 length equals 16 residues. The V gene lost 1 base and the J gene lost 5 bases, with 16 bases spanning the gap.